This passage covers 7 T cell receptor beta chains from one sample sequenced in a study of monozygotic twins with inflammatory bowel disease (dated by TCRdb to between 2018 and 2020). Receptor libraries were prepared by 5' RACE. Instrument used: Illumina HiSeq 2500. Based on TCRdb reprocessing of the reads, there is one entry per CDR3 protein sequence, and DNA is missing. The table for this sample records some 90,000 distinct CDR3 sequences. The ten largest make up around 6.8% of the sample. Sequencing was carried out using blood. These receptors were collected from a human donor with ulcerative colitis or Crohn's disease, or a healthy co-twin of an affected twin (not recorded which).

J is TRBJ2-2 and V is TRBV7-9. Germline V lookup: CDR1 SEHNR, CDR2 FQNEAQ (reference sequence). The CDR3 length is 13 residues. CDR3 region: CASIVLNTGELFF.

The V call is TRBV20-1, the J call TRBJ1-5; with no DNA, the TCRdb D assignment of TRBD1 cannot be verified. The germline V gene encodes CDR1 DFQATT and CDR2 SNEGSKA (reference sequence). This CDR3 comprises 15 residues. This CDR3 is CSAHRTGDDSQPQHF.

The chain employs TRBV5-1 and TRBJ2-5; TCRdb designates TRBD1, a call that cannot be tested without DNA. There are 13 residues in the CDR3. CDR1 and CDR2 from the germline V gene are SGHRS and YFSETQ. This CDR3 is CASSGGRQETQYF.

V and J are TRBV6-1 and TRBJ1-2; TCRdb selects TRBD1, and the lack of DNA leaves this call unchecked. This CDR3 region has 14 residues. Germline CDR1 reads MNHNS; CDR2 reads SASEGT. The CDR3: CASSGLRTGSGYTF.

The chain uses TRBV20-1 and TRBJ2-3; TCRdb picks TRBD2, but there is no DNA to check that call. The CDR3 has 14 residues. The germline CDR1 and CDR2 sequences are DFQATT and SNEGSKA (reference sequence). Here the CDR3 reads CSAHGEASTDTQYF.

The CDR3 is CASSHRARGEFGYTF. This chain connects TRBV4-1 to TRBJ1-2. Germline values: CDR1 MGHRA, CDR2 YSYEKL. The CDR3 covers 15 residues.

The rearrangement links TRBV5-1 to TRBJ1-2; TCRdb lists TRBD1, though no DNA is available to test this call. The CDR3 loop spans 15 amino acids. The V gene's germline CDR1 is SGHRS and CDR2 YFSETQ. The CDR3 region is CASSLDGRGNYGYTF.